The clone carrying this T cell receptor (beta chain) is large (0.1 to 1%) by share. Each gene name is a mouse one. The CDR3 goes on 1 residue after the read ends, and that part is filled in from the germline J gene. The data derive from a study of tissue T cells after allogeneic stem cell transplantation. The time point here: mouse harvest day 14 after allogeneic transplant. Each mouse received 10^7 T-cell-depleted marrow cells plus 10^6 splenic CD5+ T cells by tail vein. TCRdb keeps only in-frame clones here, not all; method: immunoSEQ multiplex PCR. The data hold approximately 3,200 clones, with roughly 43% observed a single time. This CDR3 has 13 residues. Germline CDR1 and CDR2: SNHLY and FYNGKV (reference sequence). Trimming took off 1 base at V and 1 base at J, with 2 bases between the two ends.

Sample: gut tissue. This receptor was taken from a female BALB/c mouse given C57BL/6 T cells with graft-versus-host disease after an allogeneic hematopoietic cell transplant. V and J are TRBV3 and TRBJ2-1; no clear D gene. The CDR3 spells CASSLDNYAEQFF. The CDR3 bases that were read are TGTGCCAGCAGCTTAGACAACTATGCTGAGCAGTTC. Full variable domain (remainder filled in from reference TRBV3 and TRBJ2-1): GPKVLQIPSHQIIDMGQMVTLNCDPVSNHLYFYWYKQILGQQMEFLVNFYNGKVMEKSKLFKDQFSVERPDGSYFTLKIQPTALEDSAVYFCASSLDNYAEQFFGPGTRLTVL.